This TCR beta chain was sequenced in a study of human T cells and chemical hapten exposure (dated by TCRdb to 2020 to 2023). Broadly, across the study: For sensitization, 2% DPC in acetone was applied to a 2 cm by 2 cm area of upper inner arm skin. Throughout the study period of about 22 weeks, patients also received therapeutic DPC doses to the scalp every week. Patch tests used Finn chambers with 0.01% DPC on the upper back, scored after 6 days by International Contact Dermatitis Research Group standards. The patient cohort, mostly female, included alopecia areata with under or over 50% scalp involvement, alopecia totalis and alopecia universalis. Libraries were pooled for sequencing, and variation in per-sample TCR yields was attributed mainly to small differences in library volumes within the pool. The study tracked peripheral blood TCR repertoire changes in vivo during primary and secondary sensitization to the hapten diphenylcyclopropenone (DPC) in alopecia patients. Blood samples were taken from patients before sensitization (week 0) and then at 2, 6 and about 24 weeks after DPC sensitization. Roughly 30 alopecia patients gave blood for TCR sequencing at one to four time points (pre-sensitization, 2, 6 and 24 weeks). Findings and caveats that apply to the study as a whole: The number of TCRs above 1 in 1000 frequency did not change with DPC sensitization; there was no evidence of global repertoire structure alterations. Because every patient had alopecia, a presumed autoimmune disease, the patients' immune response might differ from that of healthy individuals. Significantly more large CDR3 similarity clusters were formed by expanded TCRs than by pre-sensitization or healthy control sets, consistent with antigen-driven responses. The number of PT1 expanded TCRs positively correlated with patch test score, significant at thresholds 8, 16 and 32 but not 4. After repeated subsampling, changes were observed in the strength of the expansion versus patch-test correlation and in the threshold at which the correlation became significant.

CDR1 and CDR2 were assigned from the germline V gene as LGHNA and YSLEER. Counted from cysteine to phenylalanine, this CDR3 has 15 amino acids. Only CDR3 DNA is held: 45 bases, read in frame from base 1. The germline V end is reduced by 0 bases and the J end by 3 bases; junction bases left unmatched: 1. This sample's time point label indicates: patch test 2, 6 weeks after DPC sensitization. The treatment or condition label of this sample denotes: therapeutic diphenylcyclopropenone sensitization with weekly scalp DPC. At each patch-test visit, blood was drawn before the patch test was applied. Patients were considered eligible if aged 18 to 70, diagnosed with alopecia and deemed suitable for DPC therapy, and patients were excluded if pregnant. Total RNA was isolated from unfractionated whole blood collected in Tempus Blood RNA tubes. Note on this clonotype: Its antigen is not yet known. One base away there is no much larger clone; base qualities are not given.

Library construction relied on RACE. The sequencing machine was a NextSeq 500. During library preparation, unique molecular identifiers were attached to individual cDNA molecules so that TCRs could be counted in a quantitative, reproducible way. For every blood RNA sample, sequencing covered both the TCR alpha and TCR beta chains. Per the source publication's procedure: A median of about 87,000 TCRs per sample was observed, with a range of roughly 23,224 to 750,000. V, J and CDR3 annotation of the TCR reads was performed with the Decombinator software suite. To make PS versus PT1 abundance plots, every sample was subsampled to the same number of TCRs (28,000). TCRs were defined as expanded if absent before sensitization and observed at least eight times at the 2-week time point. TCRdb passed the public sequencing reads through fastp at Q25 and MiXCR, retaining productive beta sequences. Each entry is one CDR3 protein sequence, shown with its most common DNA and genes. Here the V and J calls rest on TCRdb's processing, not on the authors' analysis. Within this sample are fewer than 95,000 distinct CDR3 sequences, with approximately 11% of them counted one time only. The ten biggest clones cover over 2% of the sample.

The sample here was whole blood, taken in connection with sensitization to the hapten diphenylcyclopropenone (DPC). This TCR was sampled from a man between 40 and 49 years old with alopecia areata. Some clones in this sample may be carry-over from other donors' samples. The rearranged chain carries TRBV4-3 and TRBJ2-1, with 8 central nucleotides matching TRBD1. The nucleotide sequence reads TGCGCCAGCAGCCAAGATGACAGGGGCTACAATGAGCAGTTCTTC. Translated, it reads CASSQDDRGYNEQFF.